This TCR beta chain was documented in a study of CD8 T cell repertoires and HIV-1 epitope variants. The wider study: Separate wells received one of Twenty-five Gag or Nef variant peptides. Controls were a CMV, EBV and flu peptide pool, Ebola AY9 negative control, and no-peptide well. Epitopes were three Gag families plus Nef HW9 and YT9. General study findings and limits: Most of the nine antigen-specific clonotypes appeared cross-reactive to autologous or escape variants.

V shed 0 bases and J 3 bases; nucleotides not matched to a gene: 7. CDR3 size: 16 residues. Germline V gene data show CDR1 as MNHEY and CDR2 as SVGAGI. The data were produced by immunoSEQ multiplex PCR, yet TCRdb's version contains in-frame clones alone and is incomplete. The data show some 7,000 clones, 66% seen once. This clone came up a few times. Its antigen remains unknown. This sequence originates from a male donor with HIV. The sample comprised cultured CD8+ T cells derived from PBMCs. The chain employs TRBV6-5 and TRBJ1-1, with 7 bases matching TRBD1. The CDR3 DNA is TGTGCCAGCAGTTACTCGGCAGGGGGTCCCTACACTGAAGCTTTCTTT. Residues: CASSYSAGGPYTEAFF.